Presented here are 16 T cell receptor beta chains from one specimen sequenced in a study of beta chain features in type 1 diabetes. Expressed TCRB transcripts were sequenced because the isolated RNA had all been reverse transcribed beforehand. Sequenced by immunoSEQ multiplex PCR; TCRdb stores in-frame clones only, minus some. The sample lists around 500,000 clones; approximately 10% were seen once. The source material was naive CD4+ T cells from blood. These receptors originate from a young woman in good health.

This clone was detected a few times. The CDR3 sequence is CASSVLPSDRYNEQFF. As DNA, the CDR3 is TGTGCCAGCAGCGTACTCCCTAGCGACCGTTACAATGAGCAGTTCTTC. The chain links TRBV9 to TRBJ2-1; D is possibly TRBD2 (6 bases). With 1 base removed from V and 4 bases from J, the gap between germline ends came to 15 bases. This CDR3 is built from 16 residues. CDR1 is SGDLS, CDR2 YYNGEE, per germline. Full variable domain (missing parts from reference TRBV9 and TRBJ2-1): DSGVTQTPKHLITATGQRVTLRCSPRSGDLSVYWYQQSLDQGLQFLIQYYNGEERAKGNILERFSAQQFPDLHSELNLSSLELGDSALYFCASSVLPSDRYNEQFFGPGTRLTVL.

This clone was found a few times. The rearrangement joins TRBV5-1 to TRBJ2-5; D not certain. In germline, CDR1 is SGHRS, CDR2 YFSETQ. The CDR3 extends over 13 amino acids. The germline V and J ends were trimmed by 4 bases and 5 bases, with 12 bases remaining between them. CDR3 nucleotides: TGCGCCAGCAGCCGAATCCCGCTGGAGACCCAGTACTTC. The encoded protein is CASSRIPLETQYF.

This clone was counted many times. V gene TRBV7-9 combines with J gene TRBJ2-5; D is undetermined. Germline V gene sequence: CDR1 SEHNR, CDR2 FQNEAQ (reference sequence). The V gene lost 5 bases and the J gene lost 9 bases, with 16 bases spanning the gap. CDR3 length equals 13 residues. This CDR3 reads CASSPSAGRAQYF. DNA for the CDR3: TGTGCCAGCAGCCCCTCGGCTGGTCGGGCCCAGTACTTC. Filled out from reference TRBV7-9 and TRBJ2-5, the complete variable domain reads DTGVSQNPRHKITKRGQNVTFRCDPISEHNRLYWYRQTLGQGPEFLTYFQNEAQLEKSRLLSDRFSAERPKGSFSTLEIQRTEQGDSAMYLCASSPSAGRAQYFGPGTRLLVL.

This clone was counted ten times or more. The chain carries TRBV30 and TRBJ2-5; 9 nucleotides match TRBD2. Per the germline V gene, CDR1 is GTSNPN and CDR2 is SVGIG (reference sequence). The CDR3 contains 15 residues. Trimming cost V 4 bases and J 4 bases; bases outside gene matches: 10. The chain's CDR3 is CAWKAGGLSGETQYF. Here the CDR3 DNA reads TGTGCCTGGAAGGCGGGAGGGCTTTCCGGAGAGACCCAGTACTTC.

The rearrangement joins TRBV29-1 to TRBJ2-5; a weak D match, TRBD2 (6 bases). This CDR3 is 15 amino acids long. In germline, CDR1 is SQVTM, CDR2 ANQGSEA. V shed 7 bases and J shed 0 bases, with 18 bases lying between them. CDR3 nucleotides: TGCAGCGGGGCCCGGAGCGGGTATAACCAAGAGACCCAGTACTTC. Its protein is CSGARSGYNQETQYF.

This clone was seen a handful of times. This chain joins TRBV4-1 and TRBJ2-3, with TRBD1 as a possible D gene (5 bases). Deletions cut 4 bases from V and 0 bases from J, with 11 bases between. The CDR3 has 15 amino acids. Germline loops: CDR1 MGHRA, CDR2 YSYEKL. CDR3 nucleotides: TGCGCCAGCAGCCCCGGACACGCTAGCACAGATACGCAGTATTTT. This encodes CASSPGHASTDTQYF.

The chain couples TRBV11-3 to TRBJ2-3, with D hard to call. The ends were cut back, 1 base at V and 4 bases at J, with 3 bases in the middle. The germline V gene has CDR1 SGHNT and CDR2 YENEEA. The CDR3 is 12 residues long. CDR3 protein: CASSLVADTQYF. The CDR3 coding sequence is TGTGCCAGCAGCTTAGTAGCAGATACGCAGTATTTT.

This clone was counted between two and nine times. The chain joins TRBV5-1 to TRBJ1-6, with 7 nucleotides matching TRBD1. In germline, CDR1 is SGHRS, CDR2 YFSETQ. The V gene end was trimmed by 1 base and the J gene end by 7 bases; junction bases not matched to a gene: 8. This CDR3 region has 16 residues. CDR3 bases: TGCGCCAGCAGCTTGTGGACAGGCATTGTGAATTCACCCCTCCACTTT. Encoded protein: CASSLWTGIVNSPLHF.

On this clone itself: The sample carries other DNA sequences with the same CDR3. The rearrangement joins TRBV5-1 to TRBJ2-5; 8 bases are a match to TRBD1. CDR1 is SGHRS and CDR2 is YFSETQ in the germline V gene. V dropped 2 bases and J dropped 3; count of bases not matched to a gene: 6. This CDR3 is built from 15 residues. Here the CDR3 DNA reads TGCGCCAGCAGCTTAGGACCGGGACAGGAAGAGACCCAGTACTTC. Translating it yields CASSLGPGQEETQYF.

The rearrangement joins TRBV7-2 to TRBJ2-5; 15 bases align to TRBD2. This CDR3 comprises 16 residues. The J segment lost 4 bases and the V segment lost 5 bases, leaving 5 bases of the junction unmatched. Germline V gives CDR1 SGHTA, CDR2 FQGNSA. The CDR3 sequence: CASSLGLAGGRETQYF. CDR3 DNA sequence: TGTGCCAGCAGCCTTGGACTAGCGGGAGGGCGAGAGACCCAGTACTTC. Using reference TRBV7-2 and TRBJ2-5 for the parts outside the CDR3, the full variable domain is GAGVSQSPSNKVTEKGKDVELRCDPISGHTALYWYRQSLGQGLEFLIYFQGNSAPDKSGLPSDRFSAERTGGSVSTLTIQRTQQEDSAVYLCASSLGLAGGRETQYFGPGTRLLVL.

This clone turned up a few times. The J gene is TRBJ2-4, the V gene TRBV7-6, with D possibly being TRBD1 (5 bases). Germline-derived CDR1 and CDR2 are SGHVS and FNYEAQ. The CDR3 length is 13 residues. Trimming left V 5 bases short and J 6 bases short, with 11 bases between. The CDR3 is CASSADRGNIQYF. In DNA form, the CDR3 reads TGTGCCAGCAGCGCCGACAGAGGAAACATTCAGTACTTC.

This chain joins TRBV9 and TRBJ1-1; D gene uncertain. Per the germline V gene, CDR1 is SGDLS and CDR2 is YYNGEE. The CDR3 runs to 14 residues. Trimming removed 0 bases from V and 3 bases from J, with 9 bases in between. The CDR3: CASSVEEGHTEAFF. The CDR3 region has the DNA TGTGCCAGCAGCGTAGAAGAGGGTCACACTGAAGCTTTCTTT. Full variable domain (remainder filled in from reference TRBV9 and TRBJ1-1): DSGVTQTPKHLITATGQRVTLRCSPRSGDLSVYWYQQSLDQGLQFLIQYYNGEERAKGNILERFSAQQFPDLHSELNLSSLELGDSALYFCASSVEEGHTEAFFGQGTRLTVV.

This clone showed up just a few times. The chain couples TRBV2 to TRBJ1-5, with 7 bases matching TRBD1. Trimming cost V 3 bases and J 7 bases; bases outside gene matches: 9. From germline, CDR1 is SNHLY and CDR2 FYNNEI. The CDR3 covers 15 residues. In DNA, the CDR3 is TGTGCCAGCAGTGATAGGCGTCAGGGGGTGCAGCCCCAGCATTTT. This encodes CASSDRRQGVQPQHF.

The chain recombines TRBV2 with TRBJ1-5; TRBD1 agrees at 9 bases. The CDR3 is made up of 13 amino acids. The V segment lost 4 bases and the J segment 6 bases; nucleotides outside the gene matches: 1. Looked up from germline, CDR1 is SNHLY and CDR2 is FYNNEI. The CDR3 here is CASSGDRVQPQHF. As DNA, the CDR3 is TGTGCCAGCAGTGGGGACAGGGTTCAGCCCCAGCATTTT.

The rearrangement links TRBV7-9 to TRBJ2-7, with D uncertain. V was cut by 4 bases and J by 2 bases, with 15 bases left in between. Germline V gene lookup returns CDR1 SEHNR and CDR2 FQNEAQ (reference sequence). CDR3 size: 15 residues. CDR3: CASSSAVGRAYEQYF. The DNA of the CDR3 is TGTGCCAGCAGCTCCGCGGTAGGTCGTGCCTACGAGCAGTACTTC.

This clone occurred a few times. The chain uses TRBV9 and TRBJ2-4; D gene uncertain. The CDR3 loop spans 14 amino acids. The V gene lost 3 bases and the J gene lost 0 bases, with 7 bases spanning the gap. Germline V gives CDR1 SGDLS, CDR2 YYNGEE. The CDR3 reads CASSASLAKNIQYF. The CDR3 coding sequence is TGTGCCAGCAGCGCGTCACTAGCCAAAAACATTCAGTACTTC.